A single sample is the source of the 18 T cell receptor beta chains below, sequenced in a study of blood T cell repertoires in COVID-19. Measured with immunoSEQ multiplex PCR; TCRdb has only the in-frame clones, and not every one. The repertoire includes approximately 210,000 clones, about nine tenths of them detected once, and under 0.9% sits in the top ten. Sequenced sample: peripheral blood. The receptors come from a man between 40 and 49 years old with acute or convalescent COVID-19.

The table lists this clone with a count of one. The chain links TRBV27 to TRBJ1-4, with 10 nucleotides matching TRBD1. The germline V gene has CDR1 MNHEY and CDR2 SMNVEV (reference sequence). Trimming cost V 6 bases and J 8 bases; bases outside gene matches: 18. This CDR3 comprises 18 residues. CDR3 DNA sequence: TGTGCCAGCAGCACATACGTTTCGTCGACAGGGGGCGCGGAAAAACTGTTTTTT. This encodes CASSTYVSSTGGAEKLFF.

The chain uses TRBV21-1 and TRBJ1-3; TRBD1, as called in the table, went unchecked against the DNA. TRBV21-1 is deemed a pseudogene. The CDR3 is 16 residues long. In nucleotides, the CDR3 is TGTGCCAGCAGCAAAAAGGGGGACAGCTCTGGAAACACCATATATTTT. It specifies CASSKKGDSSGNTIYF.

This chain joins TRBV6-2 or TRBV6-3 and TRBJ1-2; 10 nucleotides match TRBD1. Germline V CDR1 and CDR2: MNHEY, SVGEGT. J gave up 5 bases and V 2 bases, and 14 bases lay outside the gene matches. The CDR3 is made up of 18 amino acids. The CDR3 is CASSYHGTGDRRGYGYTF. As DNA, the CDR3 is TGTGCCAGCAGTTACCACGGGACAGGGGATAGGAGGGGATATGGCTACACCTTC.

This clone was observed a single time. The chain combines TRBV24-1 with TRBJ2-1; 13 nucleotides align to TRBD2. CDR3 length: 20 amino acids. V was pared by 2 bases and J by 0 bases, with 9 bases of the junction left unmatched. Germline-derived CDR1 and CDR2 are KGHDR and SFDVKD. In DNA, the CDR3 is TGTGCCACCAGTGATTCCCCCGGACTAGCGGGAGTACCCTCCTACAATGAGCAGTTCTTC. This codes for CATSDSPGLAGVPSYNEQFF.

The rearrangement uses TRBV4-1 and TRBJ2-7; 7 bases align to TRBD1. The V segment lost 4 bases and the J segment 2 bases; nucleotides outside the gene matches: 14. The CDR3 loop spans 17 amino acids. Germline CDR1 reads MGHRA; CDR2 reads YSYEKL. CDR3 coding DNA: TGCGCCAGCAGCCCTACTCCCCAGACAGGGCTCCCCTACGAGCAGTACTTC. Its protein is CASSPTPQTGLPYEQYF.

CDR3 amino acids: CASSATGPHSPLHF. The DNA for the CDR3 is TGTGCCAGCAGCGCCACAGGGCCACATTCACCCCTCCACTTT. V is TRBV9 and J is TRBJ1-6; D possibly corresponds to TRBD1 (6 bases). Germline-derived CDR1 and CDR2 are SGDLS and YYNGEE. V was clipped by 3 bases and J by 8 bases, with 12 bases between them. The CDR3 contains 14 residues.

The chain carries TRBV5-1 and TRBJ2-3, with 14 bases fitting TRBD2. J gave up 5 bases and V 4 bases, and 9 bases lay outside the gene matches. The CDR3 length is 17 residues. CDR1 is SGHRS, CDR2 YFSETQ, per germline. The CDR3 bases are TGCGCCAGCAGCCCGGACCCCGGGACTAGCGGGGGAGATACGCAGTATTTT. Residues: CASSPDPGTSGGDTQYF.

The V and J genes are TRBV11-3 and TRBJ2-4; tentatively, D is TRBD1 (6 bases). This CDR3 has 15 amino acids. CDR1 is SGHNT, CDR2 YENEEA, per germline. Trimming cost V 6 bases and J 1 base, with 13 bases left between them. The chain's CDR3 is CASRIGQRAKNIQYF. CDR3 DNA sequence: TGTGCCAGCAGAATCGGACAGCGTGCCAAAAACATTCAGTACTTC.

This sequence joins TRBV28 and TRBJ1-1; D unresolved. Trimming left V 11 bases short and J 11 bases short, with 24 bases between. This CDR3 spans 13 amino acids. Germline-derived CDR1 and CDR2 are MDHEN and SYDVKM. The CDR3 bases are TGTGCCGCATCAGCACTACTTGAAGAGAGGGCTTTCTTT. Translated: CAASALLEERAFF.

The chain employs TRBV6-6 and TRBJ1-2; TRBD1 agrees at 8 bases. Germline V gene data show CDR1 as MNHNY and CDR2 as SVGAGI (reference sequence). The CDR3 runs 15 residues. Trimming took 0 bases from V and 4 from J; bases not matched to a gene: 4. Written as DNA, the CDR3 is TGTGCCAGCAGTTACTCTACAGGGGGAGGCTATGGCTACACCTTC. Encoded protein: CASSYSTGGGYGYTF.

This clone has only a few counts. The V and J genes are TRBV6-6 and TRBJ2-1; 10 bases match TRBD1. The CDR3 is 16 residues long. The germline gives CDR1 MNHNY, CDR2 SVGAGI (reference sequence). J lost 7 bases, V lost 5 bases, and 11 bases had no gene match. The CDR3 nucleotides are TGTGCCAGCAGTCCGTCCGGGACAGGGGATGGGAATGAGCAGTTCTTC. Its translation: CASSPSGTGDGNEQFF.

The chain recombines TRBV28 with TRBJ2-3, with 12 bases matching TRBD2. Trimming removed 2 bases from V and 1 base from J; junction bases left unmatched: 10. Germline CDR1 is MDHEN and CDR2 is SYDVKM. This CDR3 has 19 residues. CDR3 nucleotide sequence: TGTGCCAGCAGTTTAGGGCTAGCGGGAGGGCCCTCACGCACAGATACGCAGTATTTT. This sequence encodes CASSLGLAGGPSRTDTQYF.

CDR3 in DNA: TGTGCCAGTAGTATTCAGGCCACCGGGGAGCTGTTTTTT. It encodes CASSIQATGELFF. The V and J genes are TRBV19 and TRBJ2-2; D ambiguous. Trimming pared 3 bases from V and 4 bases from J, leaving 6 bases between. The V gene's germline CDR1 is LNHDA and CDR2 SQIVND (reference sequence). The CDR3 sequence is 13 residues long. Variable domain in full (rest from reference TRBV19 and TRBJ2-2): DGGITQSPKYLFRKEGQNVTLSCEQNLNHDAMYWYRQDPGQGLRLIYYSQIVNDFQKGDIAEGYSVSREKKESFPLTVTSAQKNPTAFYLCASSIQATGELFFGEGSRLTVL.

Points on this clone: Other DNA sequences in the same sample also yield this CDR3. The chain has TRBV27 and TRBJ2-7; 7 bases are shared with TRBD1. The CDR3 sequence is 14 residues long. Germline values: CDR1 MNHEY, CDR2 SMNVEV (reference sequence). V shed 3 bases and J 2 bases; nucleotides not matched to a gene: 4. The CDR3 sequence: CASSFTGVPYEQYF. DNA of the CDR3: TGTGCCAGCAGTTTCACAGGGGTCCCCTACGAGCAGTACTTC.

The chain recombines TRBV6-5 with TRBJ2-7, with D maybe TRBD1 (5 bases). Trimming left V 7 bases short and J 0 bases short, with 10 bases between. Germline V lookup: CDR1 MNHEY, CDR2 SVGAGI. This CDR3 comprises 13 residues. The CDR3 bases are TGTGCCAGCACCCTTGGACACTCCTACGAGCAGTACTTC. Protein product: CASTLGHSYEQYF.

This clone was detected a few times. The chain employs TRBV7-9 and TRBJ1-1; 7 bases are a match to TRBD1. Unmatched junction bases numbered 5, after V lost 3 bases and J lost 4 bases. The CDR3 covers 14 residues. CDR1 and CDR2 from the germline V gene are SEHNR and FQNEAQ (reference sequence). The CDR3 nucleotides read TGTGCCAGCAGCTTGGGGACAGCAGGCACTGAAGCTTTCTTT. Amino acids: CASSLGTAGTEAFF.

The genes are TRBV28 and TRBJ2-7; a possible D gene is TRBD2 (5 bases). Looked up from germline, CDR1 is MDHEN and CDR2 is SYDVKM. The CDR3 is 14 residues long. Trimming took 4 bases from V and 2 from J, leaving 12 bases between them. CDR3 bases: TGTGCCAGCAGTTACCAGGCGGGTACCTACGAGCAGTACTTC. It translates to CASSYQAGTYEQYF.

Here the CDR3 DNA reads TGTGCCAGCAAATCGGTCTATGGCTACACCTTC. As protein: CASKSVYGYTF. V and J are TRBV25-1 and TRBJ1-2; D is undetermined. The CDR3 is made up of 11 amino acids. Per germline, CDR1 MGHDK and CDR2 SYGVNS. Trimming took off 7 bases at V and 4 bases at J, with 7 bases between the two ends.